This T cell receptor (beta chain) was found in a study of molecular identifiers for immune sequencing clone quantification. TCRdb itself ran the PCR reads through MiXCR, one entry per CDR3 protein. Seen here are some 580,000 distinct CDR3 sequences, over 25% observed once, and the top ten hold 0.75% to 0.8%. Trimming took off 5 bases at V and 2 bases at J, with 16 bases between the two ends. CDR3 size: 15 residues. Germline CDR1 MNHEY, CDR2 SVGAGI. The chain carries TRBV6-5 and TRBJ2-7; no clear D gene. What was sequenced was naive CD8+ T cells from blood, with Jurkat cell RNA spiked in. Noted subset: FACS-sorted CD8+CD4-CCR7+CD45RA+ naive T cells. This TCR was sampled from a human donor in good health. Some libraries in this study had Jurkat cell RNA spiked in. CDR3 amino acids: CASSPGSPSAYEQYF. CDR3 sequence (DNA): TGTGCCAGCAGTCCAGGTTCTCCTTCGGCCTACGAGCAGTACTTC.